The present entry profiles one T cell receptor beta chain with its context. Its cognate antigen is unknown. The assay was immunoSEQ multiplex PCR, and TCRdb's table has in-frame clones only and misses some. The sample has tens of thousands of clones, roughly four fifths seen once; the top ten hold 9.5% to 15%. These data are taken from a study of a mutant IDH1 vaccine in newly diagnosed glioma. At the level of the study: Vaccines were first given 4-6 weeks after radiotherapy alone, or with temozolomide cycles. Treatment recipients were about 62% male and about 40% female, and their mean age was about 40 years.

V gave up 0 bases and J gave up 5 bases, with 5 bases separating them. CDR1 is SGDLS, CDR2 YYNGEE, per germline. This CDR3 region has 13 residues. Whole-study results and caveats: Apparently unrelated to pseudoprogression were changes in the top peripheral T cell clonotypes.

Time point defined: week 35, safety follow-up. Topical imiquimod was applied with each vaccine dose, which held 300 ug of mutant IDH1 20-mer peptide. New WHO grade 3 or 4 astrocytomas that were IDH1-mutant and ATRX-lost had been found in donors. This TCR derives from a man in his forties or fifties with glioma. The material sequenced was PBMCs, taken from a glioma patient whose treatment included an IDH1 peptide vaccine. The V and J genes are TRBV9 and TRBJ2-2; D is unclear. CDR3 in amino acids: CASSVATTGELFF. The CDR3 DNA follows: TGTGCCAGCAGCGTAGCGACTACCGGGGAGCTGTTTTTT.